The 30 T cell receptor beta chains below come from one sample, sequenced in a study of regulatory T cells in long-lasting Graves disease. Indicated time point: newly diagnosed GD, antithyroid drugs for less than 3 months. The TCR library was prepared using RNA isolated from PBMCs. Researchers made TCR beta libraries by using iRepertoire HTBI primers and running Arm-PCR on CDR3 regions. Each CDR3 protein is one row after TCRdb ran MiXCR on the multiplex PCR reads. The repertoire holds around 450,000 distinct CDR3 sequences, with roughly 15% as singletons. This sample also belongs to another study, concerning T cells in Graves' hyperthyroidism and ophthalmopathy.

The source material was peripheral blood mononuclear cells (PBMCs), sampled at new diagnosis, from a patient treated with antithyroid drugs. The receptors derive from a middle-aged man with Graves disease.

In its sample, this clonotype was seen a few times. This chain joins TRBV7-2 and TRBJ2-3, with 15 positions matching TRBD2. The germline CDR1 and CDR2 sequences are SGHTA and FQGNSA. This CDR3 comprises 18 residues. V gave up 5 bases and J gave up 2 bases; unmatched junction bases: 8. CDR3 nucleotides: TGTGCCAGCAGCCCAGGGGGACTAGCGGGAGGTTCCACAGATACGCAGTATTTT. Protein: CASSPGGLAGGSTDTQYF.

The DNA for the CDR3 is TGCAGTGCTAGAGGTCCCGACAGGGCCGCTTACGAGCAGTACTTC. Its protein is CSARGPDRAAYEQYF. This chain links TRBV20-1 with TRBJ2-7; TRBD1 agrees at 7 bases. The V gene end was trimmed by 1 base and the J gene end by 4 bases; junction bases not matched to a gene: 10. Germline CDR1 DFQATT, CDR2 SNEGSKA (reference sequence). The CDR3 is made up of 15 amino acids.

This clonotype was recorded many times. The V gene is TRBV9, the J gene TRBJ2-7, with TRBD1 matching 9 bases. CDR1 SGDLS and CDR2 YYNGEE come from the germline V gene. Trimming took 0 bases from V and 2 from J; bases not matched to a gene: 6. This CDR3 has 16 amino acids. The CDR3 sequence: CASSVGPGTGPYEQYF. In DNA, the CDR3 is TGTGCCAGCAGCGTAGGGCCCGGGACAGGGCCCTACGAGCAGTACTTC.

The chain combines TRBV7-9 with TRBJ1-5, with 9 bases fitting TRBD1. The CDR3 has 13 amino acids. Germline CDR1 is SEHNR and CDR2 is FQNEAQ (reference sequence). Trimming removed 6 bases from V and 5 bases from J; junction bases left unmatched: 2. The CDR3 DNA reads TGTGCCAGCAGACAGGGGGCGGATCAGCCCCAGCATTTT. It encodes CASRQGADQPQHF. The full variable domain, rest sourced from reference TRBV7-9 and TRBJ1-5, is DTGVSQNPRHKITKRGQNVTFRCDPISEHNRLYWYRQTLGQGPEFLTYFQNEAQLEKSRLLSDRFSAERPKGSFSTLEIQRTEQGDSAMYLCASRQGADQPQHFGDGTRLSIL.

This clonotype has at least ten counts. J is TRBJ2-7 and V is TRBV7-6; tentative D call: TRBD1 (6 bases). Germline CDR1 reads SGHVS; CDR2 reads FNYEAQ. The germline V and J ends were trimmed by 4 bases and 10 bases, with 17 bases remaining between them. There are 13 residues in the CDR3. The CDR3 is CASSSQAGDLQYF. The CDR3 DNA reads TGTGCCAGCAGCTCCCAAGCAGGGGATTTACAGTACTTC.

This clonotype was detected ten times or more. The chain recombines TRBV6-5 with TRBJ1-1; no reliable D call. CDR3 length: 18 residues. Trimming took off 1 base at V and 0 bases at J, with 18 bases between the two ends. From germline, CDR1 is MNHEY and CDR2 SVGAGI. The CDR3 DNA sequence: TGTGCCAGCAGTTACTACTCCAGGACCCCGTCTTTGAACACTGAAGCTTTCTTT. Translating it yields CASSYYSRTPSLNTEAFF.

This clonotype was seen ten or more times. CDR3 sequence: CASKTGVGEKLFF. CDR3 sequence (DNA): TGTGCCAGCAAGACAGGGGTTGGTGAAAAACTGTTTTTT. This chain links TRBV12-3 or TRBV12-4 with TRBJ1-4, with TRBD1 matching 8 bases. This CDR3 has 13 amino acids. V trimming: 7 bases; J trimming: 7 bases; junction bases outside the gene matches: 5.

This clonotype has a handful of counts. This sequence joins TRBV7-3 and TRBJ1-2; D possibly corresponds to TRBD1 (5 bases). With 0 bases removed from V and 7 bases from J, the gap between germline ends came to 15 bases. Germline CDR1 is SGHTA and CDR2 is FQGTGA. The CDR3 has 15 amino acids. CDR3 sequence (DNA): TGTGCCAGCAGCTTAACGGGTTCACGGGGGTCTGGCTACACCTTC. Amino acids: CASSLTGSRGSGYTF.

This clonotype was seen ten or more times. The CDR3: CASNSPTRQLNYGYTF. The CDR3 nucleotides read TGTGCCAGCAACTCCCCTACCCGACAGCTGAACTATGGCTACACCTTC. V gene TRBV5-5 combines with J gene TRBJ1-2; TRBD1 is a possible D gene (5 bases). CDR1 and CDR2 (germline): SGHKS, YYEKEE (reference sequence). CDR3 length: 16 residues. Trimming took off 6 bases at V and 2 bases at J, with 20 bases between the two ends.

This clonotype was recorded many times. The chain joins TRBV27 to TRBJ2-7; D is unresolved. The CDR3 contains 12 residues. V was cut by 3 bases and J by 7 bases, with 10 bases left in between. Germline lookup yields CDR1 MNHEY and CDR2 SMNVEV (reference sequence). CDR3 sequence: CASSFNNGEQYF. The CDR3 nucleotides are TGTGCCAGCAGTTTTAATAACGGGGAGCAGTACTTC.

This clonotype was seen at least ten times. This chain connects TRBV11-2 to TRBJ2-3; D gene unclear. The ends were cut back, 3 bases at V and 0 bases at J, with 10 bases in the middle. The V gene's germline CDR1 is SGHAT and CDR2 FQNNGV. The CDR3 consists of 15 residues. The CDR3 reads CASSFGPPSTDTQYF. The CDR3 DNA is TGTGCCAGCAGCTTCGGCCCCCCAAGCACAGATACGCAGTATTTT.

With respect to this clonotype: This may stem from a read error, because a much larger clone lies one nucleotide away. The chain has TRBV3-1 and TRBJ2-1; 15 bases align to TRBD2. J was trimmed by 13 bases and V by 4 bases; bases with no gene match: 8. The CDR3 contains 15 residues. CDR1 is LGHDT, CDR2 YNNKEL, per germline (reference sequence). CDR3 nucleotide sequence: TGTGCCAGCAGCCTCCGGACTAGCGGGAGGGAGACCCAGTTCTTC. It translates to CASSLRTSGRETQFF.

Only a few counts were recorded for this clonotype. A far larger clone is one nucleotide away, so this likely arose from a read error. This chain connects TRBV20-1 to TRBJ2-1; D unresolved. V shed 0 bases and J shed 10 bases, with 22 bases lying between them. The germline CDR1 and CDR2 sequences are DFQATT and SNEGSKA (reference sequence). The CDR3 runs 16 residues. CDR3 amino acids: CSARDSLRLISYEQFF. CDR3 nucleotides: TGCAGTGCTAGAGATTCCTTGAGACTTATCTCCTACGAGCAGTTCTTC.

The V gene is TRBV6-2 or TRBV6-3, the J gene TRBJ2-5, with a possible D match to TRBD1 (5 bases). V dropped 0 bases and J dropped 5 bases, with 10 bases sitting between them. Per germline, CDR1 MNHEY and CDR2 SVGEGT. The CDR3 is 14 residues long. The CDR3 DNA reads TGTGCCAGCAGTTACTCAGGGGCGCGGGAGACCCAGTACTTC. It codes for CASSYSGARETQYF.

The chain couples TRBV6-1 to TRBJ1-2; D is possibly TRBD1 (6 bases). The germline CDR1 and CDR2 sequences are MNHNS and SASEGT. With 5 bases removed from V and 8 bases from J, the gap between germline ends came to 9 bases. This CDR3 region has 11 residues. The CDR3 coding sequence is TGTGCCAGCAGTCCAGGGGTCGGCTACACCTTC. This gives the protein CASSPGVGYTF.

The V call is TRBV20-1, the J call TRBJ2-1; D not certain. The germline CDR1 and CDR2 sequences are DFQATT and SNEGSKA (reference sequence). This CDR3 comprises 12 residues. With 3 bases removed from V and 0 bases from J, the gap between germline ends came to 3 bases. The CDR3 DNA follows: TGCAGTGCTAGCCCCTCCTACAATGAGCAGTTCTTC. It yields the protein CSASPSYNEQFF.

Many counts were recorded for this clonotype. This rearrangement joins TRBV3-1 to TRBJ2-7, with 8 bases lining up with TRBD1. This CDR3 comprises 15 residues. V shed 3 bases, J shed 3 bases, and the junction held 7 bases outside the gene matches. CDR1 LGHDT and CDR2 YNNKEL come from the germline V gene (reference sequence). DNA of the CDR3: TGTGCCAGCAGCCAGCCTGACAGGGGATTCTACGAGCAGTACTTC. As protein: CASSQPDRGFYEQYF.

In this sample, this clonotype turned up many times. The chain is built from TRBV28 and TRBJ2-7, with 7 bases identical to TRBD1. Germline V gene lookup returns CDR1 MDHEN and CDR2 SYDVKM. With 2 bases clipped from V and 6 bases from J, the junction kept 19 bases outside the gene matches. There are 18 residues in the CDR3. This chain's CDR3 is CASSLKWDSLFSPGEQYF. In DNA form, the CDR3 reads TGTGCCAGCAGTTTAAAATGGGACAGTCTCTTTTCTCCTGGCGAGCAGTACTTC.

This clonotype came up a few times. The chain is built from TRBV5-1 and TRBJ2-5, with TRBD2 identical over 14 bases. Germline V gene sequence: CDR1 SGHRS, CDR2 YFSETQ. Losses at the gene ends were 4 bases for V and 5 bases for J; bases not matched to a gene: 7. The CDR3 sequence is 16 residues long. The CDR3 sequence is CASSRGTSGSGETQYF. The DNA for the CDR3 is TGCGCCAGCAGCCGCGGGACTAGCGGGAGCGGTGAGACCCAGTACTTC.

This clonotype was detected ten times or more. This chain links TRBV11-2 with TRBJ2-1; D gene unclear. The CDR3 extends over 16 amino acids. Deletions cut 1 base from V and 3 bases from J, with 13 bases between. Germline CDR1 is SGHAT and CDR2 is FQNNGV. CDR3 nucleotide sequence: TGTGCCAGCAGCTTAGGTCGGCTCACCCGCTACAATGAGCAGTTCTTC. It yields the protein CASSLGRLTRYNEQFF.

V usage is TRBV19 and J usage is TRBJ2-1; no clear D. Germline CDR1 reads LNHDA; CDR2 reads SQIVND (reference sequence). V gave up 1 base and J gave up 4 bases, with 5 bases separating them. CDR3 length: 13 amino acids. The CDR3 sequence: CASSIALYNEQFF. CDR3 DNA sequence: TGTGCCAGTAGTATAGCACTATACAATGAGCAGTTCTTC.

This clonotype showed up just a few times. The rearrangement uses TRBV20-1 and TRBJ2-5, with TRBD2 matching 13 bases. This CDR3 is built from 14 residues. Germline CDR1 is DFQATT and CDR2 is SNEGSKA (reference sequence). The ends lost 4 bases at V and 9 bases at J; junction bases unmatched: 8. The CDR3 region has the DNA TGCAGTGCTACGACTAGCGGGAGGACGGAGGCCCAGTACTTC. Protein sequence: CSATTSGRTEAQYF.

The chain recombines TRBV28 with TRBJ1-4; D is uncertain. CDR3 length: 11 amino acids. The germline V gene encodes CDR1 MDHEN and CDR2 SYDVKM. For the CDR3, the DNA is TGTGTAGTTACAGCTAATGAAAAACTGTTTTTT. Translation: CVVTANEKLFF.

CDR3 protein: CASSGQGMFYGYTF. For the CDR3, the DNA is TGTGCCAGCAGTGGACAGGGGATGTTCTATGGCTACACCTTC. V gene TRBV7-9 combines with J gene TRBJ1-2; 9 bases fit TRBD1. This CDR3 region has 14 residues. CDR1 is SEHNR, CDR2 FQNEAQ, per germline (reference sequence). Trimming took 6 bases from V and 4 from J; bases not matched to a gene: 6. Looking up the rest from reference TRBV7-9 and TRBJ1-2 gives the full variable domain: DTGVSQNPRHKITKRGQNVTFRCDPISEHNRLYWYRQTLGQGPEFLTYFQNEAQLEKSRLLSDRFSAERPKGSFSTLEIQRTEQGDSAMYLCASSGQGMFYGYTFGSGTRLTVV.

This clonotype was recorded at least ten times. This sequence joins TRBV27 and TRBJ2-7; possible D gene TRBD2, 5 bases. The ends were cut back, 4 bases at V and 5 bases at J, with 15 bases in the middle. Germline assignment: CDR1 MNHEY and CDR2 SMNVEV (reference sequence). This CDR3 region has 14 residues. CDR3 sequence reads: CASSSGTGVDEQYF. The CDR3 DNA sequence: TGTGCCAGCAGTTCCGGCACCGGGGTTGACGAGCAGTACTTC.

This clonotype appeared many times. J is TRBJ2-3 and V is TRBV28; possibly TRBD2 for D (7 bases). CDR1 and CDR2 (germline): MDHEN, SYDVKM. The CDR3 spans 14 residues. V gave up 6 bases and J gave up 4 bases, with 14 bases separating them. The CDR3 DNA is TGTGCCAGCAGCCCAAGGGGGGGGGCAGATACGCAGTATTTT. Protein: CASSPRGGADTQYF.

This clonotype was seen a single time. The chain recombines TRBV19 with TRBJ1-3; perhaps TRBD1 as D (6 bases). The CDR3 totals 15 residues. The V end lost 7 bases, the J end lost 0 bases, and 13 bases lay between the germline ends. Looked up from germline, CDR1 is LNHDA and CDR2 is SQIVND (reference sequence). CDR3 bases: TGTGCCAGTACCTCGACAGGACTCTCTGGAAACACCATATATTTT. It yields the protein CASTSTGLSGNTIYF. Together with reference TRBV19 and TRBJ1-3, the CDR3 gives the full variable domain: DGGITQSPKYLFRKEGQNVTLSCEQNLNHDAMYWYRQDPGQGLRLIYYSQIVNDFQKGDIAEGYSVSREKKESFPLTVTSAQKNPTAFYLCASTSTGLSGNTIYFGEGSWLTVV.

This clonotype was counted between two and nine times. This rearrangement joins TRBV24-1 to TRBJ2-3, with D possibly being TRBD1 or TRBD2 (6 bases each). Looked up from germline, CDR1 is KGHDR and CDR2 is SFDVKD. This CDR3 spans 16 amino acids. V shed 0 bases and J shed 3 bases, with 12 bases lying between them. In DNA, the CDR3 is TGTGCCACCAGTGATTTGCAGAAGGGGGGAACAGATACGCAGTATTTT. It translates to CATSDLQKGGTDTQYF.

The chain is built from TRBV20-1 and TRBJ2-1; D may be TRBD2 (5 bases). The CDR3 totals 17 residues. Trimming removed 1 base from V and 2 bases from J, with 18 bases in between. The germline gives CDR1 DFQATT, CDR2 SNEGSKA (reference sequence). CDR3 bases: TGCAGTGCTAGAGCCCTCCAGCGGATCAGCACCTACAATGAGCAGTTCTTC. It specifies CSARALQRISTYNEQFF.

Worth noting for this clonotype: This sequence is one base from a far larger clone and is likely a read error. The gene calls are TRBV7-9 and TRBJ2-3, with no clear D. CDR1 is SEHNR, CDR2 FQNEAQ, per germline (reference sequence). V lost 5 bases and J 8 bases, leaving 8 bases between the germline ends. The length of the CDR3 is 11 residues. DNA for the CDR3: TGTGCCAGCAGCGCGCACATTACGCAGTATTTT. Protein product: CASSAHITQYF.